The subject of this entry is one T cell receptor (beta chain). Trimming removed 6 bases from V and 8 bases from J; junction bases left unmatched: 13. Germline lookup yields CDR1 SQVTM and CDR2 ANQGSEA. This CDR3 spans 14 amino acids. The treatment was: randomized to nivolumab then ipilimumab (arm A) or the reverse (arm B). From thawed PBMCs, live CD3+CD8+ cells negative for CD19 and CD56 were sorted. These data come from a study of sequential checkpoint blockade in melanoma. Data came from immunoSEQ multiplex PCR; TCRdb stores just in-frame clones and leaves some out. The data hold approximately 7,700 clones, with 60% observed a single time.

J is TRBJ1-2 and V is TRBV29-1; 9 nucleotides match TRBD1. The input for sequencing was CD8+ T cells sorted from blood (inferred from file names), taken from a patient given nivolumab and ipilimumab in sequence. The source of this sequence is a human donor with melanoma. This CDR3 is CSVSSGQGTYGYTF. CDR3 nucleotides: TGCAGCGTCTCCTCGGGACAGGGAACCTACGGCTACACCTTC.